Given below is one T cell receptor (beta chain) in context. Its specificity is unknown. Each CDR3 protein is one row after TCRdb ran MiXCR on the 5' RACE reads. The table lists under 85,000 distinct CDR3 sequences, about a tenth of them singletons, with under 2% in the top ten. There are 15 residues in the CDR3. V was trimmed by 3 bases and J by 3 bases, leaving 15 bases between them. Germline CDR1 is SGHRS and CDR2 is YFSETQ. This record comes from a study of neurological immune-mediated disorders. Findings and limits, study-wide: The absence of any CDR3 amino acid sequence shared by expanded clones across subjects suggests that repertoires were private in all groups.

Unsorted libraries were prepared from 2 million PBMCs that had been stored at -80 C. Source material: PBMCs. The receptor was isolated from a middle-aged man in good health. V is TRBV5-1 and J is TRBJ1-1; D not certain. The CDR3 protein is CASSSRNPPYTEAFF. The CDR3 DNA reads as TGCGCCAGCAGCTCAAGGAACCCTCCTTACACTGAAGCTTTCTTT.